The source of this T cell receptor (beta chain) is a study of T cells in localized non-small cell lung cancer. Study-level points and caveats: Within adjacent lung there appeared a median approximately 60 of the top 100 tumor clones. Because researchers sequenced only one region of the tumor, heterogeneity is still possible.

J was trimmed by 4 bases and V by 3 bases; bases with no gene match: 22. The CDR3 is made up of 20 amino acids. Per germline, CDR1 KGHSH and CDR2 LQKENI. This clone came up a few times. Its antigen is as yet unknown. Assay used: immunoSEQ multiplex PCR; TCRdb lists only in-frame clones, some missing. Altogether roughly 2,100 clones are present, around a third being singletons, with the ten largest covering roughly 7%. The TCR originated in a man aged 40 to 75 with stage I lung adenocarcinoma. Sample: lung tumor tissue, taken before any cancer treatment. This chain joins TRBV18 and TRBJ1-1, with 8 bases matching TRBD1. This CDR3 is CASSPLPLGQVRDGLTEAFF. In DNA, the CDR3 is TGTGCCAGCTCACCCCTCCCCCTGGGACAGGTGAGGGATGGGCTCACTGAAGCTTTCTTT. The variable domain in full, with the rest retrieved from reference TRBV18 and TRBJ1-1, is NAGVMQNPRHLVRRRGQEARLRCSPMKGHSHVYWYRQLPEEGLKFMVYLQKENIIDESGMPKERFSAEFPKEGPSILRIQQVVRGDSAAYFCASSPLPLGQVRDGLTEAFFGQGTRLTVV.